The TCR beta chain described here comes from a study of cytomegalovirus exposure and HLA in healthy donors. This PCR relied on a set of 60 Vbeta primers and 13 Jbeta primers. Authors' methods: Unique TCR beta chains totaled 65 million to 95 million in a later count, with around 10 million of them shared. Using immunoSEQ multiplex PCR, the repertoire was profiled, and TCRdb retains in-frame clones only, with some absent. V, J and clone size derive from that table, while D and trimming were established from the DNA sequence. The sample consists of some 150,000 clones, approximately 79% of them appearing once. CDR3 length: 15 amino acids. V shed 2 bases, J shed 4 bases, and the junction held 5 bases outside the gene matches. CDR1 and CDR2 from the germline V gene are LNHNV and YYDKDF (reference sequence).

This TCR was sampled from a man aged 40-49 years in good health and CMV-seronegative. The sample was PBMCs. The chain has TRBV15 and TRBJ2-7; 10 bases agree with TRBD1. The CDR3 reads CATSRRTGGQYEQYF. In nucleotides, the CDR3 is TGTGCCACCAGCAGAAGGACAGGGGGACAATACGAGCAGTACTTC.